The rows below give T cell receptor beta chains drawn from one sample of a study of CD8+ T cells in alopecia areata. TCRdb's copy holds only in-frame clones and misses some; the assay was immunoSEQ multiplex PCR. This sample has roughly 200,000 clones; about 55% occur once, and the top ten carry 9.5% to 14%. The starting material was CD8+ T cells sorted from blood, obtained at week 24, from a patient treated with tofacitinib. The receptors were gathered from a human donor with alopecia areata. Both conserved end residues are part of each CDR3. The order of the fields is CDR3 length, J gene, V gene, D gene, clone size, CDR3 protein, CDR3 DNA. The D gene is left open where the match is weak. Size is stated for part of the rows, as once, few or many counts, or as a class when the clone is expanded.

length: 13
J: TRBJ1-1
V: TRBV4-3
D: -
size: -
CDR3: CASSQESRGEAFF
DNA: TGCGCCAGCAGCCAAGAATCCAGGGGCGAAGCTTTCTTT

length: 17
J: TRBJ1-2
V: TRBV4-3
D: -
size: -
CDR3: CASSQTGTGTPNYGYTF
DNA: TGCGCCAGCAGCCAAACCGGGACGGGGACACCGAACTATGGCTACACCTTC

length: 16
J: TRBJ2-5
V: TRBV13
D: -
size: -
CDR3: CASSFRETNSGSAQYF
DNA: TGTGCCAGCAGCTTTCGAGAGACAAATTCGGGAAGCGCCCAGTACTTC

length: 13
J: TRBJ2-5
V: TRBV25-1
D: -
size: few
CDR3: CATGGQPQETQYF
DNA: TGTGCCACCGGGGGACAGCCGCAGGAGACCCAGTACTTC

length: 13
J: TRBJ2-1
V: TRBV7-6
D: -
size: -
CDR3: CASSWEIYNEQFF
DNA: TGTGCCAGCTCGTGGGAGATCTACAATGAGCAGTTCTTC

length: 15
J: TRBJ2-7
V: TRBV11-2
D: TRBD1
size: -
CDR3: CASSPGTGSSYEQYF
DNA: TGTGCCAGCAGCCCCGGGACAGGGAGCTCCTACGAGCAGTACTTC

length: 12
J: TRBJ1-2
V: TRBV25-1
D: -
size: -
CDR3: CASGFGTDGYTF
DNA: TGTGCCAGCGGATTTGGAACAGATGGCTACACCTTC

length: 14
J: TRBJ2-7
V: TRBV5-1
D: TRBD1
size: few
CDR3: CASSLGTGTYEQYF
DNA: TGCGCCAGCAGCCTCGGGACAGGAACCTACGAGCAGTACTTC

length: 13
J: TRBJ1-2
V: TRBV29-1
D: -
size: -
CDR3: CSVEEAGNYGYTF
DNA: TGCAGCGTTGAAGAGGCGGGAAACTATGGCTACACCTTC

length: 14
J: TRBJ1-2
V: TRBV13
D: TRBD1
size: -
CDR3: CASSLTGTELGYTF
DNA: TGTGCCAGCAGCCTTACCGGGACAGAGCTGGGCTACACCTTC

length: 13
J: TRBJ2-1
V: TRBV6-5
D: -
size: -
CDR3: CASRQQGINEQFF
DNA: TGTGCCAGCAGACAACAGGGTATCAATGAGCAGTTCTTC

length: 15
J: TRBJ2-3
V: TRBV7-2
D: TRBD2
size: few
CDR3: CASRGGVRSTDTQYF
DNA: TGTGCCAGCAGGGGAGGGGTACGGAGCACAGATACGCAGTATTTT

length: 14
J: TRBJ2-2
V: TRBV6-5
D: -
size: -
CDR3: CASSYFVPTGELFF
DNA: TGTGCCAGCAGTTACTTCGTTCCCACCGGGGAGCTGTTTTTT

length: 14
J: TRBJ1-2
V: TRBV11-2
D: -
size: -
CDR3: CASSLGGDTYGYTF
DNA: TGTGCCAGCAGTCTAGGAGGGGACACGTATGGCTACACCTTC

length: 12
J: TRBJ1-2
V: TRBV9
D: -
size: -
CDR3: CASSGTDYGYTF
DNA: TGTGCCAGCAGCGGGACAGATTATGGCTACACCTTC

length: 13
J: TRBJ2-3
V: TRBV6-6
D: -
size: few
CDR3: CATLRGGTDTQYF
DNA: TGTGCCACCCTCCGGGGCGGTACAGATACGCAGTATTTT

length: 15
J: TRBJ2-7
V: TRBV28
D: -
size: -
CDR3: CASSLIRGARNEQYF
DNA: TGTGCCAGCAGTTTGATAAGGGGGGCGCGTAACGAGCAGTACTTC

length: 15
J: TRBJ1-4
V: TRBV30
D: TRBD1
size: -
CDR3: CAWSDTGAVQSKLFF
DNA: TGTGCCTGGAGTGATACAGGGGCAGTACAATCAAAACTGTTTTTT

length: 17
J: TRBJ1-2
V: TRBV30
D: -
size: -
CDR3: CASYLLDPNYLPHGYTF
DNA: TGTGCCTCTTACTTACTAGATCCAAACTACCTGCCCCATGGCTACACCTTC

length: 14
J: TRBJ2-1
V: TRBV30
D: -
size: -
CDR3: CAWSVGAGRHEQFF
DNA: TGTGCCTGGAGTGTAGGGGCAGGGCGGCATGAGCAGTTCTTC

length: 12
J: TRBJ2-7
V: TRBV13
D: TRBD1
size: -
CDR3: CASSYGTGEQYF
DNA: TGTGCCAGCAGCTACGGGACAGGGGAGCAGTACTTC

length: 13
J: TRBJ1-2
V: TRBV30
D: -
size: -
CDR3: CAWSEGSGFGYTF
DNA: TGTGCCTGGAGTGAGGGTTCAGGGTTTGGCTACACCTTC

length: 13
J: TRBJ1-1
V: TRBV30
D: -
size: -
CDR3: CAWKYGLKTEAFF
DNA: TGTGCCTGGAAATACGGCTTAAAGACTGAAGCTTTCTTT

length: 15
J: TRBJ2-3
V: TRBV29-1
D: -
size: -
CDR3: CSVPPSSSPTDTQYF
DNA: TGCAGCGTTCCTCCTTCTAGTTCACCCACAGATACGCAGTATTTT

length: 14
J: TRBJ2-6
V: TRBV30
D: TRBD2
size: -
CDR3: CAWSSGAGANVLTF
DNA: TGTGCCTGGAGCAGCGGGGCTGGGGCCAACGTCCTGACTTTC

length: 16
J: TRBJ2-1
V: TRBV13
D: TRBD2
size: -
CDR3: CASSIAGTSENNEQFF
DNA: TGTGCCAGCAGCATTGCCGGGACTAGCGAGAACAATGAGCAGTTCTTC

length: 14
J: TRBJ2-1
V: TRBV4-2
D: TRBD1
size: few
CDR3: CASSQKTGSDEQFF
DNA: TGTGCCAGCAGCCAGAAGACAGGGTCCGATGAGCAGTTCTTC

length: 15
J: TRBJ1-1
V: TRBV9
D: -
size: -
CDR3: CASSVGLSLNTEAFF
DNA: TGTGCCAGCAGCGTAGGTCTCAGTTTGAACACTGAAGCTTTCTTT

length: 11
J: TRBJ1-2
V: TRBV5-6
D: -
size: -
CDR3: CASSRGGGYTF
DNA: TGTGCCAGCAGCCGGGGCGGGGGCTACACCTTC

length: 14
J: TRBJ2-7
V: TRBV5-4
D: -
size: -
CDR3: CASSLVGTAYEQYF
DNA: TGTGCCAGCAGCTTGGTAGGGACGGCTTACGAGCAGTACTTC

length: 13
J: TRBJ2-7
V: TRBV16
D: TRBD1
size: -
CDR3: CASIRDRGYEQYF
DNA: TGTGCCAGCATCAGGGACAGGGGCTACGAGCAGTACTTC

length: 14
J: TRBJ2-5
V: TRBV27
D: -
size: few
CDR3: CASSLYGGGETQYF
DNA: TGTGCCAGCAGTTTATATGGGGGTGGAGAGACCCAGTACTTC

length: 15
J: TRBJ2-7
V: TRBV9
D: -
size: -
CDR3: CASSVAGAPSYEQYF
DNA: TGTGCCAGCAGCGTCGCGGGGGCTCCCTCCTACGAGCAGTACTTC

length: 15
J: TRBJ1-4
V: TRBV4-1
D: TRBD1
size: -
CDR3: CASSQESGQGEKLFF
DNA: TGCGCCAGCAGCCAAGAGTCCGGACAGGGTGAAAAACTGTTTTTT

length: 16
J: TRBJ1-2
V: TRBV7-8
D: TRBD1
size: -
CDR3: CASSSTGEGADYGYTF
DNA: TGTGCCAGCAGCTCCACTGGTGAGGGGGCAGACTATGGCTACACCTTC

length: 13
J: TRBJ2-7
V: TRBV30
D: TRBD1
size: -
CDR3: CAWSGGTDYEQYF
DNA: TGTGCCTGGAGTGGAGGGACAGACTACGAGCAGTACTTC

length: 18
J: TRBJ2-6
V: TRBV9
D: -
size: -
CDR3: CASSVTGRDPSGANVLTF
DNA: TGTGCCAGCAGCGTAACGGGAAGGGACCCCTCTGGGGCCAACGTCCTGACTTTC

length: 15
J: TRBJ2-7
V: TRBV4-3
D: TRBD1
size: -
CDR3: CASSPPTGSHYEQYF
DNA: TGCGCCAGCAGCCCGCCGACAGGGTCGCACTACGAGCAGTACTTC

length: 14
J: TRBJ1-2
V: TRBV6-5
D: -
size: few
CDR3: CASSYSEGYYGYTF
DNA: TGTGCCAGCAGTTACTCGGAAGGGTACTATGGCTACACCTTC

length: 17
J: TRBJ1-5
V: TRBV7-9
D: -
size: -
CDR3: CASSFLKGTPINQPQHF
DNA: TGTGCCAGCAGCTTTTTGAAGGGAACCCCGATCAATCAGCCCCAGCATTTT